Shown below are 15 T cell receptor beta chains from a single sample sequenced in a study of T-cell reconstitution after alpha-beta-depleted transplantation in children. Researchers prepared the TCRbeta library using unique molecular identifiers, the study reports. MiXCR, applied by TCRdb to the PCR reads, yields one record per CDR3 protein. The table shows hundreds of thousands of distinct CDR3 sequences, with about a tenth occurring only once. Source: PBMCs, taken before TCRalphabeta/CD19-depleted stem cell transplant. These receptors were collected from a boy younger than two with acute myeloid leukemia, due to receive a stem cell transplant.

This clonotype was seen many times. V is TRBV6-4 and J is TRBJ2-1; the match to TRBD2 covers 11 bases. The CDR3 has 15 residues. Trimming cost V 3 bases and J 6 bases; bases outside gene matches: 4. Per the germline V gene, CDR1 is MRHNA and CDR2 is SNTAGT. The CDR3 spells CASSEGTSGGNEQFF. In nucleotides, the CDR3 is TGTGCCAGCAGTGAGGGGACTAGCGGAGGCAATGAGCAGTTCTTC.

This clonotype was seen many times. Written as DNA, the CDR3 is TGCGCCAGCAGGAAGGGATCGGGCACAGATACGCAGTATTTT. This gives the protein CASRKGSGTDTQYF. V usage is TRBV5-1 and J usage is TRBJ2-3; the D is unclear. Trimming pared 5 bases from V and 1 base from J, leaving 11 bases between. The CDR3 consists of 14 residues. The germline V gene encodes CDR1 SGHRS and CDR2 YFSETQ.

This clonotype was seen repeatedly, ten times or more. V is TRBV11-3 and J is TRBJ2-1; 8 bases are shared with TRBD2. Per the germline V gene, CDR1 is SGHNT and CDR2 is YENEEA. V lost 1 base to trimming and J lost 6 bases; unmatched junction nucleotides: 5. This CDR3 comprises 15 residues. This CDR3 is CASSLVAGGSNEQFF. The DNA of the CDR3 is TGTGCCAGCAGCTTAGTTGCGGGAGGATCCAATGAGCAGTTCTTC.

This clonotype was found a few times. This rearrangement joins TRBV21-1 to TRBJ2-7; TRBD1 was called by the table and not checked on the DNA. TRBV21-1 is labeled a pseudogene. CDR3 length: 15 residues. The CDR3 sequence is CASRPGAPFSYEQYF. The CDR3 nucleotides read TGTGCCAGCAGGCCGGGGGCCCCTTTCTCCTACGAGCAGTACTTC.

Remarks on this clonotype: One base away lies a much larger clone, so this may be a sequencing read error. The missing conserved phenylalanine or tryptophan at the end of this CDR3 makes a read error likely. This sequence joins TRBV29-1 and TRBJ1-1; D gene unclear. Germline assignment: CDR1 SQVTM and CDR2 ANQGSEA. V was pared by 2 bases and J by 9 bases, with 7 bases between. CDR3 size: 10 residues. CDR3 loop: CSVELGKAFY. The CDR3 DNA follows: TGCAGCGTTGAACTGGGGAAAGCTTTCTAT.

This clonotype was observed at least ten times. The chain uses TRBV27 and TRBJ2-3; D uncertain. Germline values: CDR1 MNHEY, CDR2 SMNVEV (reference sequence). V was clipped by 2 bases and J by 3 bases, with 12 bases between them. The CDR3 consists of 15 residues. The CDR3, as DNA: TGTGCCAGCAGTTTAGTCAGGCAGGCGACAGATACGCAGTATTTT. This codes for CASSLVRQATDTQYF.

This clonotype was seen a single time. A read error may account for a junction end that differs from germline. This chain connects TRBV6-5 to TRBJ1-2; the D gene is possibly TRBD1 (6 bases). CDR1 is MNHEY, CDR2 SVGAGI, per germline. This CDR3 has 16 residues. CDR3 in DNA: TGTGCCAGCAGTTACCTAGGGTTCAGGGGACACTATGGCTGCACCTTC. This gives the protein CASSYLGFRGHYGCTF.

This clonotype was seen at least ten times. The rearrangement uses TRBV10-3 and TRBJ2-6; tentative D call: TRBD2 (6 bases). The germline V and J ends were trimmed by 0 bases and 2 bases, with 11 bases remaining between them. Germline CDR1 ENHRY, CDR2 SYGVKD. This CDR3 region has 17 residues. DNA of the CDR3: TGTGCCATCAGTGAGTCAATGTGGAGGGCTGGGGCCAACGTCCTGACTTTC. Amino acid sequence: CAISESMWRAGANVLTF.

The gene calls are TRBV5-1 and TRBJ2-2, with 12 bases identical to TRBD2. The germline gives CDR1 SGHRS, CDR2 YFSETQ. The CDR3 runs 17 residues. Trimming took 0 bases from V and 5 from J; bases not matched to a gene: 5. The CDR3 DNA sequence: TGCGCCAGCAGCTTGGGACTAGCGGGAGCAGGTACCGGGGAGCTGTTTTTT. It translates to CASSLGLAGAGTGELFF. Using reference TRBV5-1 and TRBJ2-2 for the parts outside the CDR3, the full variable domain is KAGVTQTPRYLIKTRGQQVTLSCSPISGHRSVSWYQQTPGQGLQFLFEYFSETQRNKGNFPGRFSGRQFSNSRSEMNVSTLELGDSALYLCASSLGLAGAGTGELFFGEGSRLTVL.

This clonotype was seen repeatedly, ten times or more. This chain links TRBV7-8 with TRBJ1-6; D uncertain. CDR1 is SGHVS and CDR2 is FQNEAQ in the germline V gene. The CDR3 length is 16 residues. V was trimmed by 1 base and J by 3 bases, leaving 10 bases between them. CDR3 residues: CASSLESAGYNSPLHF. The CDR3 nucleotides read TGTGCCAGCAGCTTAGAATCGGCAGGCTATAATTCACCCCTCCACTTT.

This clonotype showed up many times. The genes are TRBV29-1 and TRBJ2-1; no clear D gene. V was trimmed by 6 bases and J by 4 bases, leaving 10 bases between them. CDR3 length: 12 amino acids. Looked up from germline, CDR1 is SQVTM and CDR2 is ANQGSEA. Written as DNA, the CDR3 is TGCAGCGTAGAGCAGCCTTACAATGAGCAGTTCTTC. Its protein product is CSVEQPYNEQFF.

The sample holds many counts of this clonotype. The chain links TRBV5-8 to TRBJ2-1; D remains unclear. The CDR3 consists of 12 residues. Germline V CDR1 and CDR2: SGHTS, YDEGEE. Trimming took off 3 bases at V and 13 bases at J, with 14 bases between the two ends. The CDR3 loop is CASSYPTKTQFF. CDR3 nucleotide sequence: TGTGCCAGCAGCTACCCAACAAAGACTCAGTTCTTC.

The chain uses TRBV7-2 and TRBJ2-1; 8 bases fit TRBD2. After removal of 4 bases from V and 5 bases from J, the junction contained 7 bases not matched to a gene. The CDR3 is made up of 15 amino acids. CDR1 SGHTA and CDR2 FQGNSA come from the germline V gene. The CDR3 loop is CASSSQVGRDNEQFF. CDR3 DNA sequence: TGTGCCAGCAGCTCCCAGGTCGGGAGGGACAATGAGCAGTTCTTC.

V gene TRBV9 combines with J gene TRBJ2-7, with D perhaps being TRBD1 or TRBD2 (5 bases each). Germline V gives CDR1 SGDLS, CDR2 YYNGEE. V lost 2 bases, J lost 0 bases, and 9 bases lay in between. This CDR3 has 14 residues. As DNA, the CDR3 is TGTGCCAGCAGCGTCGGGACGGCCTCCTACGAGCAGTACTTC. Amino acid sequence: CASSVGTASYEQYF.

This clonotype has only a few counts. V gene TRBV3-1 combines with J gene TRBJ1-5; D not certain. Germline assignment: CDR1 LGHDT and CDR2 YNNKEL (reference sequence). V gave up 1 base and J gave up 6 bases, with 7 bases separating them. This CDR3 is 13 amino acids long. The CDR3: CASSQGDAQPQHF. CDR3 nucleotides: TGTGCCAGCAGCCAAGGTGACGCTCAGCCCCAGCATTTT.